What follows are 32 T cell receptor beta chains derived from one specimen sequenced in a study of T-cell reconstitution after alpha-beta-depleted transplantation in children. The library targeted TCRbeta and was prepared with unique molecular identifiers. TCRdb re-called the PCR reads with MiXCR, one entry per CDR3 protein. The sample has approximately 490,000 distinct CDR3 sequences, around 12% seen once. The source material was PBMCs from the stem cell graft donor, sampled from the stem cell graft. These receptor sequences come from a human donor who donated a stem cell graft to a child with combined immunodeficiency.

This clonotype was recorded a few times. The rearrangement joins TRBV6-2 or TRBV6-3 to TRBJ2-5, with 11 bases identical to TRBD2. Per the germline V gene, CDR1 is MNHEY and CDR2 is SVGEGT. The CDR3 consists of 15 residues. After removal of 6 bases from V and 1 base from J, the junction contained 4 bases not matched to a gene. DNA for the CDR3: TGTGCCAGCAGGTCTAGCGGGGGGCCCCAAGAGACCCAGTACTTC. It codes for CASRSSGGPQETQYF.

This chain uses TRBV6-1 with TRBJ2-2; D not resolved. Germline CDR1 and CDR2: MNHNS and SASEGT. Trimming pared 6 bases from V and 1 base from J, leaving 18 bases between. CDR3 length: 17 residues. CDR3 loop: CASSDKWVKGNTGELFF. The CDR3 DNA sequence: TGTGCCAGCAGCGATAAATGGGTTAAGGGGAACACCGGGGAGCTGTTTTTT.

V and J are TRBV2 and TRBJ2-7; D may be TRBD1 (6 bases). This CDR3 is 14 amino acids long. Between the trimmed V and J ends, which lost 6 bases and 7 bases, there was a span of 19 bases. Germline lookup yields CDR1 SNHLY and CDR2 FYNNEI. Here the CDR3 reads CASRARGLLVEQYF. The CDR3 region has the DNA TGTGCCAGCAGAGCCAGGGGCCTTTTGGTTGAGCAGTACTTC.

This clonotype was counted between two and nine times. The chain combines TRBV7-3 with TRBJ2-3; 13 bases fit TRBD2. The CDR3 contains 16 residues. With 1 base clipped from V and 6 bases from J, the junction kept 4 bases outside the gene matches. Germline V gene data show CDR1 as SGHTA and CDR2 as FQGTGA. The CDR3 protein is CASSLMGTSGVDTQYF. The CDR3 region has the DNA TGTGCCAGCAGCTTAATGGGGACTAGCGGGGTGGATACGCAGTATTTT.

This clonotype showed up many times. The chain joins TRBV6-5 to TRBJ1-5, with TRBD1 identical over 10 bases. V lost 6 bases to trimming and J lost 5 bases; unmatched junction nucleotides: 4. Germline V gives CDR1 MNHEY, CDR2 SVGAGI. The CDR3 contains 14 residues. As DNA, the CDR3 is TGTGCCAGCAGCCGGGACAGGGGTGATCAGCCCCAGCATTTT. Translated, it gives CASSRDRGDQPQHF.

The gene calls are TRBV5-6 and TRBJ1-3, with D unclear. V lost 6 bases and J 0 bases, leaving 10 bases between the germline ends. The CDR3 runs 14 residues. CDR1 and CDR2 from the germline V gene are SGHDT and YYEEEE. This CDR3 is CASKFGDSGNTIYF. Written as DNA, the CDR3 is TGTGCCAGCAAGTTTGGCGACTCTGGAAACACCATATATTTT. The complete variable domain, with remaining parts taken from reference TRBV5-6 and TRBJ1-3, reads DAGVTQSPTHLIKTRGQQVTLRCSPKSGHDTVSWYQQALGQGPQFIFQYYEEEERQRGNFPDRFSGHQFPNYSSELNVNALLLGDSALYLCASKFGDSGNTIYFGEGSWLTVV.

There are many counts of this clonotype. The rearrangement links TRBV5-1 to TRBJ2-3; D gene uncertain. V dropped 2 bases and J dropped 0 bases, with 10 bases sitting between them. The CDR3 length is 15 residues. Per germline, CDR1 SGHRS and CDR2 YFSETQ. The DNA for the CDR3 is TGCGCCAGCAGCTTTAGAGTCCCTAGCACAGATACGCAGTATTTT. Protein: CASSFRVPSTDTQYF.

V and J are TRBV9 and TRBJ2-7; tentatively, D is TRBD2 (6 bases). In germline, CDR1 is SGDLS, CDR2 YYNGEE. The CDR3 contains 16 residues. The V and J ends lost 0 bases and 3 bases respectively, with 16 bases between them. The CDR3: CASSVASSGTYYEQYF. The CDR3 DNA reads TGTGCCAGCAGCGTAGCTAGTAGCGGAACTTACTACGAGCAGTACTTC.

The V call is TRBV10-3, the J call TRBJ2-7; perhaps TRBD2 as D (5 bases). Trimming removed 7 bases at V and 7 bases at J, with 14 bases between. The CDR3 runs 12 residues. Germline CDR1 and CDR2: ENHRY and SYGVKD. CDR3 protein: CAINGEGSEQYF. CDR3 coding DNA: TGTGCCATCAACGGTGAAGGGAGTGAGCAGTACTTC.

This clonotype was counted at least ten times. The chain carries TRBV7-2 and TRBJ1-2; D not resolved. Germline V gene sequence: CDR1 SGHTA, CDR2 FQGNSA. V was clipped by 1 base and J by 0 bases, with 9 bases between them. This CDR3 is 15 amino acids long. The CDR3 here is CASSLGPSANYGYTF. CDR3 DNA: TGTGCCAGCAGCTTAGGTCCATCTGCTAACTATGGCTACACCTTC.

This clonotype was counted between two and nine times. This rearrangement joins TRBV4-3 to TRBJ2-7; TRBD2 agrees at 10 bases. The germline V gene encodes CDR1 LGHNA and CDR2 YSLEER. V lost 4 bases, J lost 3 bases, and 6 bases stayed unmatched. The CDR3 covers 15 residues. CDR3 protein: CASSLASGGHYEQYF. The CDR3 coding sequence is TGCGCCAGCAGCCTTGCTAGCGGGGGACACTACGAGCAGTACTTC.

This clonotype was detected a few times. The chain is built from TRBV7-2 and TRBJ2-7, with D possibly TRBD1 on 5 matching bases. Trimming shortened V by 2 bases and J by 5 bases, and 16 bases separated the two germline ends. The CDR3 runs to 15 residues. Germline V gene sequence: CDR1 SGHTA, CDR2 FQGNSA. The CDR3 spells CASSLTNRWIDEQYF. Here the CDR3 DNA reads TGTGCCAGCAGCTTAACAAACAGGTGGATCGACGAGCAGTACTTC.

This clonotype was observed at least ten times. In nucleotides, the CDR3 is TGTGCCAGCAGAACTTTAAAGACAGGGACCTTCTCCTACGAGCAGTACTTC. Translation: CASRTLKTGTFSYEQYF. V and J are TRBV2 and TRBJ2-7, with 7 bases aligning to TRBD1. The J segment lost 0 bases and the V segment lost 6 bases, leaving 14 bases of the junction unmatched. CDR1 SNHLY and CDR2 FYNNEI come from the germline V gene. This CDR3 has 17 amino acids.

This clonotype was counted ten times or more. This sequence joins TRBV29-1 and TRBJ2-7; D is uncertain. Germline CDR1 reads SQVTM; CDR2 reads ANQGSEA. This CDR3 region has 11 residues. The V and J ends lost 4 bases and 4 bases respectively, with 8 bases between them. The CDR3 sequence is CSVVKGYEQYF. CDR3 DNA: TGCAGCGTTGTGAAGGGTTACGAGCAGTACTTC.

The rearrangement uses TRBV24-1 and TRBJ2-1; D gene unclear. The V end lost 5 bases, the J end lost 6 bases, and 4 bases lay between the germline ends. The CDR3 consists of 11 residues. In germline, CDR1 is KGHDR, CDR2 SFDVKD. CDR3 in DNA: TGTGCCACCAGTGTTGGCAATGAGCAGTTCTTC. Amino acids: CATSVGNEQFF.

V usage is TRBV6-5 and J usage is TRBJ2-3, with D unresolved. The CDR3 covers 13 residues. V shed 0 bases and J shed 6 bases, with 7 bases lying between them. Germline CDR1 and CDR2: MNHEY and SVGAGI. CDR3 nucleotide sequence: TGTGCCAGCAGTTACTCTAGCTTCGATACGCAGTATTTT. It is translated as CASSYSSFDTQYF.

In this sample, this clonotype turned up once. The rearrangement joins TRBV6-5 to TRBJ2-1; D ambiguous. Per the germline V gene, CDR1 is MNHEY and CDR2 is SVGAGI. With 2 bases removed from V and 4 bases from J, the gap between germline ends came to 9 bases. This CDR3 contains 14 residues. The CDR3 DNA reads TGTGCCAGCAGTTACAGTTTCAGTTACAATGAGCAGTTCTTC. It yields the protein CASSYSFSYNEQFF.

The CDR3 region is CASSLPRAGVDNEQFF. For the CDR3, the DNA is TGTGCCAGCAGCTTACCCCGGGCCGGGGTTGACAATGAGCAGTTCTTC. The chain uses TRBV7-9 and TRBJ2-1; the D gene is possibly TRBD2 (5 bases). Germline V gives CDR1 SEHNR, CDR2 FQNEAQ (reference sequence). Trimming cost V 2 bases and J 5 bases, with 16 bases left between them. CDR3 length: 16 amino acids.

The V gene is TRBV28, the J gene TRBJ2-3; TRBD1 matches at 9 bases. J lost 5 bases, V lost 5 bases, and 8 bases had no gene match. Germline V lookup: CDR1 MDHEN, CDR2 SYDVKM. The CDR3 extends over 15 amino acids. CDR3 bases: TGTGCCAGCAGTGAAAAGACAGGGGGGAAAGATACGCAGTATTTT. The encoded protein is CASSEKTGGKDTQYF.

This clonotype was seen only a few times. CDR3 sequence (DNA): TGTGCCAGCATCATTTCGGGTGGAGGATTATACAATGAGCAGTTCTTC. Its protein product is CASIISGGGLYNEQFF. The chain employs TRBV12-3 or TRBV12-4 and TRBJ2-1, with D possibly TRBD2 on 5 matching bases. The CDR3 runs 16 residues. With 7 bases removed from V and 4 bases from J, the gap between germline ends came to 20 bases.

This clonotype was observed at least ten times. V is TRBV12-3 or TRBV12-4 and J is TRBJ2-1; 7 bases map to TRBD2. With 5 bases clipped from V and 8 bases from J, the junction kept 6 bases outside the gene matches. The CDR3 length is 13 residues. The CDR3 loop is CASSPGLVYEQFF. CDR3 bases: TGTGCCAGCAGTCCTGGACTAGTTTATGAGCAGTTCTTC.

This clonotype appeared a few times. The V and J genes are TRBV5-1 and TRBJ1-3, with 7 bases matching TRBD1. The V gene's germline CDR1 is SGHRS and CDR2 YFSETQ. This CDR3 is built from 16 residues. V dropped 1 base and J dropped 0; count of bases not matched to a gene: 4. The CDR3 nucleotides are TGCGCCAGCAGCTTGTCTGGACAGGACTCTGGAAACACCATATATTTT. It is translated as CASSLSGQDSGNTIYF.

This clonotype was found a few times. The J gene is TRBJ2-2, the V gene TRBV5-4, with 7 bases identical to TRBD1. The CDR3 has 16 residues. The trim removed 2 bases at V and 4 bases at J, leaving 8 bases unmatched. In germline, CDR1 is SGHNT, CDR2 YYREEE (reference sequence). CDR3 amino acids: CASSFQGGRSTGELFF. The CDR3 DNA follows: TGTGCCAGCAGCTTTCAAGGGGGCCGGAGCACCGGGGAGCTGTTTTTT.

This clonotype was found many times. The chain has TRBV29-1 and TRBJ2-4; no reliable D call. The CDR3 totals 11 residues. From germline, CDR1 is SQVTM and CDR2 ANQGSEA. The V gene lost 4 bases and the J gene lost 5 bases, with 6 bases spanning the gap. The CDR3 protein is CSVGDQNIQYF. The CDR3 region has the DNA TGCAGCGTTGGAGACCAAAACATTCAGTACTTC.

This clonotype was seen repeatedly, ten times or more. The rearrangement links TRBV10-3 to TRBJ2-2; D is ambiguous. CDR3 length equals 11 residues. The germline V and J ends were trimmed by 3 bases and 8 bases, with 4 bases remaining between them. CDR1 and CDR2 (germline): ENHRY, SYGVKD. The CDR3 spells CAISDDGELFF. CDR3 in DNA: TGTGCCATCAGTGATGATGGGGAGCTGTTTTTT.

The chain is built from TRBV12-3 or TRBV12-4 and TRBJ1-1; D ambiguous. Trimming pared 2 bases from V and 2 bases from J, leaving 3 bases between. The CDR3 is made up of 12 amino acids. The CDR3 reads CASSLYNTEAFF. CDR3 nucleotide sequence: TGTGCCAGCAGTTTATATAACACTGAAGCTTTCTTT.

In nucleotides, the CDR3 is TGTGCCAGAGTCATGGTAGGGACCAATGAGCAGTTCTTC. Amino acid sequence: CARVMVGTNEQFF. The rearrangement joins TRBV2 to TRBJ2-1; D might be TRBD1 or TRBD2, each matching 5 bases. With 9 bases removed from V and 6 bases from J, the gap between germline ends came to 15 bases. Germline V lookup: CDR1 SNHLY, CDR2 FYNNEI. The CDR3 consists of 13 residues.

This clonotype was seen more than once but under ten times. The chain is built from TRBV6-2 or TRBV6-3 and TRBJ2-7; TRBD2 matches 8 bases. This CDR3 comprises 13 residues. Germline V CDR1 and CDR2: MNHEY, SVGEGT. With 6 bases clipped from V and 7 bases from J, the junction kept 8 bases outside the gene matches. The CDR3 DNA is TGTGCCAGCAGCCTCAGCGGGAGTAGGGAGCAGTACTTC. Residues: CASSLSGSREQYF.

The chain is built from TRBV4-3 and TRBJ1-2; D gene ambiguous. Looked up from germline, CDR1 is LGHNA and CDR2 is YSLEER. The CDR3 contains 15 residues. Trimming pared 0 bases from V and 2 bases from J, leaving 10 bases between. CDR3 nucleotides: TGCGCCAGCAGCCAAGAAGGACGGAGCAACTATGGCTACACCTTC. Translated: CASSQEGRSNYGYTF.

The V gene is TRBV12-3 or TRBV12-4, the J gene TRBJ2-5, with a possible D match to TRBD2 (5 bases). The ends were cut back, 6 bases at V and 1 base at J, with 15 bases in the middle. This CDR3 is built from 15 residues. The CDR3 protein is CASSVRGLSQETQYF. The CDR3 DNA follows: TGTGCCAGCAGCGTGCGCGGACTGAGCCAAGAGACCCAGTACTTC.

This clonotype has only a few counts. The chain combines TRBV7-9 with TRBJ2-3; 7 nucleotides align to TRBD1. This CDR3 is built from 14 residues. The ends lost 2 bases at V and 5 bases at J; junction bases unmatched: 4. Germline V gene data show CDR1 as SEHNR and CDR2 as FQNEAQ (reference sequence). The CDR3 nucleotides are TGTGCCAGCAGCTTAACAGGGGCGATAGATACGCAGTATTTT. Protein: CASSLTGAIDTQYF.

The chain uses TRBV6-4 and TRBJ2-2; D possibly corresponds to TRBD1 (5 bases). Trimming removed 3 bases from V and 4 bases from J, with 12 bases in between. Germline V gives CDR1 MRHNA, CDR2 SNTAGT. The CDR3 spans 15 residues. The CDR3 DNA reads TGTGCCAGCAGTGATACAAGACAGAGCACCGGGGAGCTGTTTTTT. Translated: CASSDTRQSTGELFF.